In this sample, the clone carrying this TCR beta chain turned up many times. The V and J ends lost 5 bases and 0 bases, in that order; junction bases with no gene match: 3. The length of the CDR3 is 15 residues. CDR1 is SGHTA, CDR2 FQGNSA, per germline. This sample stems from a study of low-dose radiotherapy and immunotherapy resistance in tumors. About the research overall: On an every-two-weeks schedule, patients received intravenous nivolumab 240 mg, along with ipilimumab 1 mg/kg every six weeks. The authors gave intravenous cyclophosphamide 200 mg/m2 every two weeks, one day before radiation and immunotherapy.

Stated time point: before trial treatment. TRAV- and TRBV-specific primers primed first-strand cDNA, covering alpha and beta chains. The TCRs were subjected to amplification over about 19 PCR cycles employing a constant-region primer in conjunction with a V-primer adapter. One entry per CDR3 protein results from TCRdb running MiXCR on the reads. This table holds under 90,000 distinct CDR3 sequences, roughly a sixth found once. The receptor's source is a male donor with prostate cancer. This chain uses TRBV7-2 with TRBJ2-1; 8 positions match TRBD2. The starting material was PBMCs, obtained before treatment. CDR3 amino acids: CASSLSGDSYNEQFF. CDR3 bases: TGTGCCAGCAGCCTTAGCGGGGACTCCTACAATGAGCAGTTCTTC.